The 23 T cell receptor beta chains in this list originate from one sample, sequenced in a study of Tregs in tolerant kidney transplant recipients. Profiled with immunoSEQ multiplex PCR; TCRdb holds only in-frame clones, not every one. Of 90,000 to 150,000 clones in the sample, around nine tenths were seen once. Material for sequencing was CD4+ T cells from blood. The receptors were gathered from a human donor in good health.

The V and J genes are TRBV19 and TRBJ2-7, with TRBD1 matching over 10 bases. The V gene's germline CDR1 is LNHDA and CDR2 SQIVND (reference sequence). Trimming took 6 bases from V and 1 from J; bases not matched to a gene: 6. This CDR3 spans 15 amino acids. The CDR3 region is CASSRRQGASYEQYF. As DNA, the CDR3 is TGTGCCAGTAGCCGTCGACAGGGGGCTTCCTACGAGCAGTACTTC.

In DNA form, the CDR3 reads TGTGCCAGCAGCTTCAGAGCGGGAGGGCCGACCGGGGAGCTGTTTTTT. This translates into CASSFRAGGPTGELFF. V and J are TRBV7-2 and TRBJ2-2; 10 nucleotides align to TRBD2. V shed 3 bases and J 5 bases; nucleotides not matched to a gene: 6. The germline V gene encodes CDR1 SGHTA and CDR2 FQGNSA. This CDR3 is built from 16 residues.

The chain employs TRBV6-6 and TRBJ2-1; D possibly corresponds to TRBD2 (5 bases). Germline lookup yields CDR1 MNHNY and CDR2 SVGAGI (reference sequence). Trimming removed 6 bases at V and 12 bases at J, with 21 bases between. This CDR3 is 14 amino acids long. CDR3 loop: CASRPTGKGSGQFF. The CDR3 DNA reads as TGTGCCAGCAGACCCACGGGAAAGGGATCTGGGCAGTTCTTC.

This clone was counted a single time. The V call is TRBV15, the J call TRBJ2-7; the D gene is possibly TRBD1 (6 bases). Germline V gene lookup returns CDR1 LNHNV and CDR2 YYDKDF (reference sequence). The length of the CDR3 is 14 residues. Trimming left V 2 bases short and J 2 bases short, with 10 bases between. CDR3 region: CATSRTGFPYEQYF. CDR3 sequence (DNA): TGTGCCACCAGCAGAACAGGGTTTCCCTACGAGCAGTACTTC.

This clone was observed a single time. This CDR3 reads CASRDRLAGTAYNEQFF. The CDR3 DNA follows: TGTGCCAGCAGGGATCGACTAGCGGGAACGGCCTACAATGAGCAGTTCTTC. The rearrangement links TRBV2 to TRBJ2-1; 11 nucleotides agree with TRBD2. After removal of 6 bases from V and 2 bases from J, the junction contained 9 bases not matched to a gene. The CDR3 is 17 amino acids. CDR1 SNHLY and CDR2 FYNNEI come from the germline V gene.

V is TRBV19 and J is TRBJ2-1, with TRBD2 identical over 11 bases. The CDR3 is made up of 16 amino acids. Germline CDR1 is LNHDA and CDR2 is SQIVND (reference sequence). With 6 bases clipped from V and 4 bases from J, the junction kept 8 bases outside the gene matches. DNA of the CDR3: TGTGCCAGTAGAAACGGGTGGACTAGCGGGTACAATGAGCAGTTCTTC. It encodes CASRNGWTSGYNEQFF.

The genes are TRBV18 and TRBJ2-1; TRBD1 might be the D (6 bases). CDR3 length: 14 residues. V was clipped by 5 bases and J by 5 bases, with 13 bases between them. Germline lookup yields CDR1 KGHSH and CDR2 LQKENI. The CDR3 nucleotides read TGTGCCAGCTCAACGACAGGAGTCCACAATGAGCAGTTCTTC. Protein: CASSTTGVHNEQFF.

This clone was picked up one time. V usage is TRBV18 and J usage is TRBJ1-3; 9 nucleotides agree with TRBD1. V gave up 2 bases and J gave up 4 bases; unmatched junction bases: 6. CDR3 length equals 16 residues. Germline V gene lookup returns CDR1 KGHSH and CDR2 LQKENI. This CDR3 reads CASSPTGGSAGNTIYF. The DNA for the CDR3 is TGTGCCAGCTCACCAACAGGGGGCTCAGCAGGAAACACCATATATTTT.

This chain uses TRBV11-2 with TRBJ2-7, with TRBD1 as a possible D gene (6 bases). The CDR3 has 15 residues. Germline CDR1 is SGHAT and CDR2 is FQNNGV. Trimming took off 0 bases at V and 2 bases at J, with 11 bases between the two ends. The chain's CDR3 is CASSLDLSGAYEQYF. CDR3 nucleotide sequence: TGTGCCAGCAGCTTAGATTTATCAGGGGCCTACGAGCAGTACTTC.

This rearrangement joins TRBV5-4 to TRBJ2-3, with 7 bases matching TRBD1. Germline CDR1 is SGHNT and CDR2 is YYREEE (reference sequence). This CDR3 is built from 14 residues. V lost 6 bases, J lost 5 bases, and 9 bases stayed unmatched. CDR3 in amino acids: CASTSRGQGDTQYF. The CDR3 DNA follows: TGTGCCAGCACCTCGAGGGGGCAGGGAGATACGCAGTATTTT.

The chain combines TRBV19 with TRBJ1-2; possible D gene TRBD1, 5 bases. Germline V gene sequence: CDR1 LNHDA, CDR2 SQIVND (reference sequence). The CDR3 spans 15 residues. Trimming shortened V by 0 bases and J by 6 bases, and 14 bases separated the two germline ends. CDR3 residues: CASSIDRDALHGYTF. DNA for the CDR3: TGTGCCAGTAGTATAGATCGGGACGCCCTACATGGCTACACCTTC.

This chain links TRBV30 with TRBJ2-1, with 7 positions matching TRBD2. Losses at the gene ends were 5 bases for V and 4 bases for J; bases not matched to a gene: 2. The CDR3 sequence is 12 residues long. Germline CDR1 reads GTSNPN; CDR2 reads SVGIG (reference sequence). The CDR3, as DNA: TGTGCCTGGTTTAGCGGGTACAATGAGCAGTTCTTC. It yields the protein CAWFSGYNEQFF.

The rearrangement uses TRBV2 and TRBJ1-5; 9 bases fit TRBD1. The length of the CDR3 is 17 residues. The V gene's germline CDR1 is SNHLY and CDR2 FYNNEI. The junction had 12 bases not matched to a gene; V was cut back by 6 bases and J by 3 bases. The CDR3 loop reads CASRGENRDRDNQPQHF. CDR3 in DNA: TGTGCCAGCAGGGGTGAGAACCGGGACAGGGACAATCAGCCCCAGCATTTT.

This chain connects TRBV5-1 to TRBJ2-1; D unresolved. Germline-derived CDR1 and CDR2 are SGHRS and YFSETQ. CDR3 length equals 15 residues. V shed 2 bases and J shed 0 bases, with 9 bases lying between them. The CDR3 is CASSLQLGSYNEQFF. The CDR3 DNA reads TGCGCCAGCAGCTTACAACTCGGCTCCTACAATGAGCAGTTCTTC.

This sequence joins TRBV9 and TRBJ2-7; 11 bases are shared with TRBD2. Losses at the gene ends were 3 bases for V and 3 bases for J; bases not matched to a gene: 2. Per the germline V gene, CDR1 is SGDLS and CDR2 is YYNGEE. This CDR3 comprises 14 residues. This chain's CDR3 is CASSGGLADYEQYF. CDR3 bases: TGTGCCAGCAGCGGGGGACTAGCGGACTACGAGCAGTACTTC.

The V call is TRBV19, the J call TRBJ1-2; TRBD1 matches 9 bases. Germline V gene lookup returns CDR1 LNHDA and CDR2 SQIVND (reference sequence). CDR3 length: 14 amino acids. The V and J ends lost 3 bases and 6 bases, in that order; junction bases with no gene match: 5. The CDR3 coding sequence is TGTGCCAGTAGTATCGGGACAGGGCAACATGGCTACACCTTC. Translated, it gives CASSIGTGQHGYTF. Full variable domain (remainder filled in from reference TRBV19 and TRBJ1-2): DGGITQSPKYLFRKEGQNVTLSCEQNLNHDAMYWYRQDPGQGLRLIYYSQIVNDFQKGDIAEGYSVSREKKESFPLTVTSAQKNPTAFYLCASSIGTGQHGYTFGSGTRLTVV.

The J gene is TRBJ2-6, the V gene TRBV5-5; D remains unclear. The germline V gene has CDR1 SGHKS and CDR2 YYEKEE (reference sequence). V gave up 5 bases and J gave up 0 bases, with 9 bases separating them. This CDR3 is 15 amino acids long. The CDR3 nucleotides read TGTGCCAGCAGACCTCACCACTCTGGGGCCAACGTCCTGACTTTC. Translating gives CASRPHHSGANVLTF. Variable domain in full (rest from reference TRBV5-5 and TRBJ2-6): DAGVTQSPTHLIKTRGQQVTLRCSPISGHKSVSWYQQVLGQGPQFIFQYYEKEERGRGNFPDRFSARQFPNYSSELNVNALLLGDSALYLCASRPHHSGANVLTFGAGSRLTVL.

This clone was seen only a few times. The chain is built from TRBV6-1 and TRBJ2-2; D is unclear. The CDR3 runs to 15 residues. Trimming took 7 bases from V and 6 from J, leaving 18 bases between them. Looked up from germline, CDR1 is MNHNS and CDR2 is SASEGT. The CDR3 DNA is TGTGCCAGCAAAAGGTTTCATTCCGGACCCGGGGAGCTGTTTTTT. This gives the protein CASKRFHSGPGELFF.

The count of this clone is one. CDR3 nucleotide sequence: TGCAGTGCCCAGGAGGTAGCTGAAGCTTTCTTT. Translated: CSAQEVAEAFF. This rearrangement joins TRBV20-1 to TRBJ1-1; D uncertain. Germline lookup yields CDR1 DFQATT and CDR2 SNEGSKA (reference sequence). Trimming took 6 bases from V and 6 from J, leaving 11 bases between them. The CDR3 has 11 residues.

This chain uses TRBV7-2 with TRBJ1-5; 9 bases are a match to TRBD1. Germline V gene sequence: CDR1 SGHTA, CDR2 FQGNSA. V was clipped by 5 bases and J by 5 bases; unmatched bases: 7. CDR3 size: 15 residues. CDR3 in amino acids: CASSGGTGIDQPQHF. The CDR3 region has the DNA TGTGCCAGCAGCGGGGGGACAGGGATCGATCAGCCCCAGCATTTT.

This rearrangement joins TRBV18 to TRBJ2-7; TRBD1 matches at 9 bases. This CDR3 has 14 amino acids. Trimming removed 4 bases from V and 5 bases from J; junction bases left unmatched: 6. CDR1 is KGHSH and CDR2 is LQKENI in the germline V gene. Here the CDR3 reads CASSRGQGGDEQYF. The CDR3 DNA reads TGTGCCAGCTCACGGGGACAGGGAGGGGACGAGCAGTACTTC.

The chain carries TRBV7-9 and TRBJ2-5; weak D call: TRBD1 (5 bases). V was trimmed by 1 base and J by 0 bases, leaving 12 bases between them. The CDR3 totals 16 residues. Per the germline V gene, CDR1 is SEHNR and CDR2 is FQNEAQ (reference sequence). CDR3 DNA sequence: TGTGCCAGCAGCTTAGGACAGCAGAAATACCAAGAGACCCAGTACTTC. Protein sequence: CASSLGQQKYQETQYF.

This clone showed up just once. The chain combines TRBV5-5 with TRBJ1-4; D possibly corresponds to TRBD1 (5 bases). The V and J ends lost 6 bases and 6 bases respectively, with 18 bases between them. The CDR3 contains 15 residues. In germline, CDR1 is SGHKS, CDR2 YYEKEE (reference sequence). The CDR3 loop reads CASTVGPRDHEKLFF. In DNA, the CDR3 is TGTGCCAGCACCGTTGGTCCCAGGGATCATGAAAAACTGTTTTTT.